The clone carrying this T cell receptor beta chain has ten or more counts. Antigen: not known. MiXCR, run by TCRdb on the 5' RACE reads, gives a single entry per CDR3 protein. Altogether about 220,000 distinct CDR3 sequences are present, around 6.6% being singletons, with the ten largest covering 14%. The data derive from a study of CD8 T cells in ankylosing spondylitis. Regarding the study as a whole: Matched ankylosing spondylitis synovial fluid reportedly showed significant enrichment of disease-linked clones. Ankylosing spondylitis blood appeared to carry a characteristic TCR beta motif of several highly homologous variants. Researchers report that disease-linked clones proved CD8+ and relatively rare in peripheral blood.

The sample comprised blood, either unsorted or a sorted T cell fraction (not recorded which). The sequence came from a male donor with ankylosing spondylitis.

CDR3: CASSFGTATGNIQYF. As DNA, the CDR3 is TGTGCCAGCAGCTTCGGCACGGCAACCGGGAACATTCAGTACTTC. The V call is TRBV7-9, the J call TRBJ2-4; D remains ambiguous. V was clipped by 3 bases and J by 7 bases, with 16 bases between them. Germline V gene sequence: CDR1 SEHNR, CDR2 FQNEAQ (reference sequence). This CDR3 spans 15 amino acids.